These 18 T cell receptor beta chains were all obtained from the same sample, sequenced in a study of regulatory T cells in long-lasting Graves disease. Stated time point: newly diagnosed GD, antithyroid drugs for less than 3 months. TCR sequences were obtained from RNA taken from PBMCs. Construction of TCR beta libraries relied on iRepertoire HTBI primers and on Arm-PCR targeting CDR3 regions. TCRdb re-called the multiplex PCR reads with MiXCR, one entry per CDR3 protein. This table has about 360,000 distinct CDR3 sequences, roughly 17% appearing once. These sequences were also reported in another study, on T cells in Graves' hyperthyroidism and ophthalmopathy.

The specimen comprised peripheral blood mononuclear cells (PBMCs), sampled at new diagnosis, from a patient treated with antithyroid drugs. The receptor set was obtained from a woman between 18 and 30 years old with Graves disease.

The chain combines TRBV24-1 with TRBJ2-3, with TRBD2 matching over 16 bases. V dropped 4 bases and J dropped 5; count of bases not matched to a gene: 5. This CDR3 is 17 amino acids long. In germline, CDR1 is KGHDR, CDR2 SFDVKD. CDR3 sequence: CATSDPGLAGGKDTQYF. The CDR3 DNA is TGTGCCACCAGTGACCCGGGACTAGCGGGAGGGAAAGATACGCAGTATTTT.

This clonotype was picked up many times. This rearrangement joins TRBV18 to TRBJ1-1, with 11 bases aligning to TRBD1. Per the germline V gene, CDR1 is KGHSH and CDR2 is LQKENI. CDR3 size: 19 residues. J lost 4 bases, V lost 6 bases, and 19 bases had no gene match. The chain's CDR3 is CASSPGRLDRGLGSTEAFF. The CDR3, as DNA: TGTGCCAGCTCCCCGGGTCGCCTGGACAGGGGGCTCGGGAGCACTGAAGCTTTCTTT.

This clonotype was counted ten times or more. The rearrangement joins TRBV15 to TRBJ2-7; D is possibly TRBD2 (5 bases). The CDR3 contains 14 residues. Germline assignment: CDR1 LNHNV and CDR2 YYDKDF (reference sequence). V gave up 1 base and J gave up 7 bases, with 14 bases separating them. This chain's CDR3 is CATSRGGSPGEQYF. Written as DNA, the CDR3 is TGTGCCACCAGCAGAGGAGGGTCCCCCGGGGAGCAGTACTTC.

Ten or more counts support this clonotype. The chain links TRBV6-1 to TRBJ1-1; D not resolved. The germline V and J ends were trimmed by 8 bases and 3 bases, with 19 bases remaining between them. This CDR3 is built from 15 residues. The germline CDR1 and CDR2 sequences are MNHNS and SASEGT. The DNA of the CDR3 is TGTGCCAGCTCCTTGTCACGGGTGTTTTACACTGAAGCTTTCTTT. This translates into CASSLSRVFYTEAFF.

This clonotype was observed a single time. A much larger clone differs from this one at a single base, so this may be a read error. CDR3 DNA: TGTGCCAGCGGGATGGGGGATGCTGAAGCTCTCTTT. Residues: CASGMGDAEALF. The genes are TRBV28 and TRBJ1-1; the D gene is possibly TRBD1 (5 bases). The CDR3 loop spans 12 amino acids. Per the germline V gene, CDR1 is MDHEN and CDR2 is SYDVKM.

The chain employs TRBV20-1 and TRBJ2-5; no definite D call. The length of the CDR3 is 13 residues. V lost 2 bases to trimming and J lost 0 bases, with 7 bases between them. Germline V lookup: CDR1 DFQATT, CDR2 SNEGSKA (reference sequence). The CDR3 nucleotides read TGCAGTGCTAGATCCCGTTACCAAGAGACCCAGTACTTC. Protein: CSARSRYQETQYF.

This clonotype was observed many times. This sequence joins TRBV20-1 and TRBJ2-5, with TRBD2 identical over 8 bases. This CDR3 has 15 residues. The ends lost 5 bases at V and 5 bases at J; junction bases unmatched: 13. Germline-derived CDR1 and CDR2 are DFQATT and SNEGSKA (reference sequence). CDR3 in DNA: TGCAGTGCTCTCTCGGGGACTAGGGTGGGGGAGACCCAGTACTTC. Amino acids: CSALSGTRVGETQYF.

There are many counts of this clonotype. In DNA form, the CDR3 reads TGCGCCAGCAGCATTCTACTAGCGGGGGGGTACAATGAGCAGTTCTTC. The encoded protein is CASSILLAGGYNEQFF. This chain uses TRBV4-1 with TRBJ2-1; 13 bases match TRBD2. Germline CDR1 MGHRA, CDR2 YSYEKL. The CDR3 is 16 amino acids. Losses at the gene ends were 5 bases for V and 4 bases for J; bases not matched to a gene: 5.

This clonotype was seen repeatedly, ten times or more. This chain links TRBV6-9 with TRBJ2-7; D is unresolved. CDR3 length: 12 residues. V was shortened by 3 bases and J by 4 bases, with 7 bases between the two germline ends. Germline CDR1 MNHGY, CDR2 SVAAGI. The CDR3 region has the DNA TGTGCCAGCAGTTACGCGGAATACGAGCAGTACTTC. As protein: CASSYAEYEQYF.

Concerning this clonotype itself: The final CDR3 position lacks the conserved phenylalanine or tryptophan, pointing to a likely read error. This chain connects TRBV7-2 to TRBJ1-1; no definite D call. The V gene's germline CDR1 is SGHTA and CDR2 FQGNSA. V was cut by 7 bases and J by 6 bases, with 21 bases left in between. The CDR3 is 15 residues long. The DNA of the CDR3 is TGTGCCAGCAAACAGACCCCAGGAGCCATGGCTGAAGCTTTCTCT. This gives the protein CASKQTPGAMAEAFS.

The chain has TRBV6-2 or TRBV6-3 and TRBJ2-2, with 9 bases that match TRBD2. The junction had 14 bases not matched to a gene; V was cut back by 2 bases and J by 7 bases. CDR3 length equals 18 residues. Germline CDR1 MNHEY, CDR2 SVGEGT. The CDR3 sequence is CASSYPPPGGGAGGELFF. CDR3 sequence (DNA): TGTGCCAGCAGTTACCCGCCCCCTGGCGGGGGGGCGGGCGGGGAGCTGTTTTTT.

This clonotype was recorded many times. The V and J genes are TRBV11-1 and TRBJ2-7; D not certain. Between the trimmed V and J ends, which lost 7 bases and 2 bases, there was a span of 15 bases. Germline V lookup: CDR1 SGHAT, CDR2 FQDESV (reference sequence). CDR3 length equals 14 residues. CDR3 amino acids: CASKVRGATYEQYF. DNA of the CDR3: TGTGCCAGCAAGGTACGTGGCGCCACCTACGAGCAGTACTTC.

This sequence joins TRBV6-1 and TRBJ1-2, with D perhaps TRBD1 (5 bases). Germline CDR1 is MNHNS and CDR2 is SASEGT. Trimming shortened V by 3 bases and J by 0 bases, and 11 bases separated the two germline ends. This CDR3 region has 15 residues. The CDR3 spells CASSDLTAPNYGYTF. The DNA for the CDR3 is TGTGCCAGCAGTGATTTGACAGCACCTAACTATGGCTACACCTTC.

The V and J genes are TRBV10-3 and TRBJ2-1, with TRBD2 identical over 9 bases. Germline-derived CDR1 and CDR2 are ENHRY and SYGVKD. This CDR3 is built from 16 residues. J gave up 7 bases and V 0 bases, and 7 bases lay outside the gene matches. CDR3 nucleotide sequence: TGTGCCATCAGTGAGTCCGAGGCGGGAGGGCTGAATGAGCAGTTCTTC. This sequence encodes CAISESEAGGLNEQFF.

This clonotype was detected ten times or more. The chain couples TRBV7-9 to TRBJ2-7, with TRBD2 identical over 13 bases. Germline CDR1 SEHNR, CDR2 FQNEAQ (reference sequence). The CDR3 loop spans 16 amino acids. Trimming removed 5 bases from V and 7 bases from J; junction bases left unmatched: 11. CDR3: CASSPRLAGGFEEQYF. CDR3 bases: TGTGCCAGCAGCCCGAGACTAGCGGGAGGTTTCGAGGAGCAGTACTTC.

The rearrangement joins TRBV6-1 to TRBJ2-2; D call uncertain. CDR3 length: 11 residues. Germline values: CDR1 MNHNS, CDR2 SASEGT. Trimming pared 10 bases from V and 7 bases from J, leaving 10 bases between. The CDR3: CAIREDGELFF. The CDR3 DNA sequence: TGTGCCATCCGAGAAGACGGGGAGCTGTTTTTT.

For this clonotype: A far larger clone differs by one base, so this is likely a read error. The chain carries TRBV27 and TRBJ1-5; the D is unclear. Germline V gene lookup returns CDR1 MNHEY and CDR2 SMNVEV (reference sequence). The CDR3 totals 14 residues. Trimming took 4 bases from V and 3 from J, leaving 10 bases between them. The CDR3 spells CASSYTGINQPQHF. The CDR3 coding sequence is TGTGCCAGCAGTTACACGGGGATCAATCAGCCCCAGCATTTT.

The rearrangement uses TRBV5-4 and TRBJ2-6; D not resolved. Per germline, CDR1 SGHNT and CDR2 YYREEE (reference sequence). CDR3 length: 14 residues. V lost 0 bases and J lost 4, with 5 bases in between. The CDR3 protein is CASSLVRGANVLTF. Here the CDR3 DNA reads TGTGCCAGCAGCTTGGTGAGGGGGGCCAACGTCCTGACTTTC.